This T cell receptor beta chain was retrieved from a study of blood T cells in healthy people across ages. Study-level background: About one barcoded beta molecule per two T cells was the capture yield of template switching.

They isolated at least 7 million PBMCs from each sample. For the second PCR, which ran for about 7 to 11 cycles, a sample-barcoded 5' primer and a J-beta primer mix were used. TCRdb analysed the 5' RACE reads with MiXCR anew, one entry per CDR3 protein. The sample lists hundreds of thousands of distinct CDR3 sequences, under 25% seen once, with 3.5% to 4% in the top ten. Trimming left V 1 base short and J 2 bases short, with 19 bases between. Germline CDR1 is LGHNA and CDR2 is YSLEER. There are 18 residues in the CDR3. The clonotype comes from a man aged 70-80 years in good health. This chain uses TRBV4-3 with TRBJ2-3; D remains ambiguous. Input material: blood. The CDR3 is CASSQGFSASPSTDTQYF. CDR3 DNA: TGCGCCAGCAGCCAAGGGTTCAGCGCCTCGCCCTCCACAGATACGCAGTATTTT.